Sequencing of this T cell receptor (beta chain) was carried out in a study of cytomegalovirus exposure and HLA in healthy donors. The CDR3 totals 16 residues. Per the germline V gene, CDR1 is SQVTM and CDR2 is ANQGSEA. The PCR had 60 Vbeta and 13 Jbeta primers. The protocol was immunoSEQ multiplex PCR, while the TCRdb copy is restricted to in-frame clones and leaves out a portion. This sample's table has 150,000 to 200,000 clones. The sequenced sample consisted of PBMCs. This receptor was identified in a man aged 25-40 years in good health and CMV-seronegative. The rearrangement joins TRBV29-1 to TRBJ2-5, with 11 nucleotides matching TRBD2. The J call may not be correct, given that the DNA end is closer to TRBJ2-7. The CDR3 bases are TGCAGCGTTGAGTCACTCACTAGCGGGAGCTCCTACGAGCAGTACTTC. Residues: CSVESLTSGSSYEQYF.